This note documents a single TCR beta chain sequence. Other DNA sequences in this specimen translate into the identical CDR3. Germline V gene data show CDR1 as SEHNR and CDR2 as FQNEAQ (reference sequence). This CDR3 region has 16 residues. V lost 1 base and J 1 base, leaving 8 bases between the germline ends. This record comes from a study of shared clonotypes between healthy human individuals. Those who donated were healthy HIV-negative adults, with no recent acute infections or vaccinations reported. How the authors handled the data: Filtering was not the same, since immunoSEQ gave junction-only sequences without quality scores. Generated by immunoSEQ multiplex PCR, the TCRdb table keeps only in-frame clones and is missing some. The V and J calls and the clone size are those of that table, but D and trimming were determined from the DNA. The sample has around 1,000,000 clones, 70% to 85% seen once.

The V gene is TRBV7-9, the J gene TRBJ2-6, with TRBD1 as a possible D gene (6 bases). Input material: memory CD4+ T cells from PBMCs. Subset of the sample: CD45RA-negative fraction. The source of this sequence is a man aged 18 to 35 in good health. Some clones in this sample may be carry-over from other donors' samples. The chain's CDR3 is CASSLVGGSGANVLTF. The DNA of the CDR3 is TGTGCCAGCAGCTTAGTAGGGGGTTCTGGGGCCAACGTCCTGACTTTC.